One and the same sample provided the 9 T cell receptor beta chains below, sequenced in a study of spatial heterogeneity in lung cancer (dated by TCRdb to between 2018 and 2021). What the work shows at the level of the full study, not this receptor alone: A correlation was observed between the number of expanded intratumoral alpha and beta TCRs and the tumor nonsynonymous mutation count.

Taken with the paper, the label for time point translates to: sample taken at primary tumor resection. No antigen has been assigned to these receptors. Libraries came from 5' RACE. Sequenced using a NextSeq 500. The public reads were reanalyzed by TCRdb: fastp trimming at Q25, MiXCR alignment, in-frame beta chains only. When rows share a CDR3 protein, they turn into one entry using the most common DNA and genes. The sample records about 100,000 distinct CDR3 sequences, 4.4% of which are singletons. Of the sample, roughly 20% falls within the top ten clones. The sequences come from lung tumor tissue, collected at surgery. The source of these receptors is a male donor with early-stage non-small cell lung cancer.

This clonotype was detected ten times or more. The rearrangement joins TRBV6-5 to TRBJ1-2; D is unclear. V lost 5 bases and J lost 8, with 18 bases in between. This CDR3 has 14 amino acids. Germline CDR1 reads MNHEY; CDR2 reads SVGAGI. The CDR3 DNA sequence: TGTGCCAGCAGTACCCGGTTAGGCGAAGGAGGCTACACCTTC. This translates into CASSTRLGEGGYTF.

Ten or more counts support this clonotype. V is TRBV12-3 or TRBV12-4 and J is TRBJ2-7; D call uncertain. Trimming removed 6 bases from V and 5 bases from J, with 11 bases in between. The CDR3 runs 12 residues. The CDR3 coding sequence is TGTGCCAGCAGCGCTGACCTGGACGAGCAGTACTTC. This gives the protein CASSADLDEQYF.

This clonotype was counted many times. The chain has TRBV2 and TRBJ2-1; unclear D gene. There are 12 residues in the CDR3. Germline values: CDR1 SNHLY, CDR2 FYNNEI. Deletions cut 7 bases from V and 2 bases from J, with 6 bases between. The DNA of the CDR3 is TGTGCCAGCAACGTACCCTACAATGAGCAGTTCTTC. As protein: CASNVPYNEQFF.

This clonotype has a handful of counts. V usage is TRBV5-1 and J usage is TRBJ2-7; D is unresolved. Germline loops: CDR1 SGHRS, CDR2 YFSETQ. V was clipped by 2 bases and J by 6 bases, with 9 bases between them. The CDR3 length is 12 residues. The chain's CDR3 is CASSFPASEQYF. The CDR3 coding sequence is TGCGCCAGCAGCTTTCCGGCCTCCGAGCAGTACTTC.

This clonotype was recorded many times. The chain has TRBV10-3 and TRBJ2-7; D is possibly TRBD1 (6 bases). The ends were cut back, 5 bases at V and 3 bases at J, with 8 bases in the middle. CDR1 is ENHRY and CDR2 is SYGVKD in the germline V gene. This CDR3 contains 12 residues. CDR3 DNA sequence: TGTGCCATCAGTAAACAGGGCTACGAGCAGTACTTC. Residues: CAISKQGYEQYF.

This clonotype was seen at least ten times. The chain has TRBV28 and TRBJ2-1, with a weak D call TRBD2 (7 bases). The CDR3 loop spans 17 amino acids. The ends were cut back, 5 bases at V and 5 bases at J, with 22 bases in the middle. In germline, CDR1 is MDHEN, CDR2 SYDVKM. DNA for the CDR3: TGTGCCAGCAGTGGTCGCCCGAGGGGGGGTTATCACAATGAGCAGTTCTTC. Its translation: CASSGRPRGGYHNEQFF.

As to this clonotype: An end of the junction differs from the germline gene, which may be a read error. This chain uses TRBV7-9 with TRBJ1-3; no firm D call. This CDR3 is 14 amino acids long. Per the germline V gene, CDR1 is SEHNR and CDR2 is FQNEAQ (reference sequence). The CDR3 reads CASSLDISENTIYF. CDR3 nucleotide sequence: TGTGCCAGCAGCTTGGATATCTCTGAAAACACCATATATTTT.

The rearrangement joins TRBV30 to TRBJ2-2; a possible D gene is TRBD1 (5 bases). Per the germline V gene, CDR1 is GTSNPN and CDR2 is SVGIG (reference sequence). V gave up 5 bases and J gave up 1 base, with 8 bases separating them. The CDR3 covers 13 residues. The CDR3 nucleotides read TGTGCCTGGGGACACCTGAACACCGGGGAGCTGTTTTTT. It translates to CAWGHLNTGELFF.

This clonotype was counted ten times or more. This chain uses TRBV6-4 with TRBJ2-2; D gene ambiguous. Trimming took off 2 bases at V and 1 base at J, with 5 bases between the two ends. CDR1 is MRHNA and CDR2 is SNTAGT in the germline V gene. The CDR3 spans 14 residues. CDR3 sequence reads: CASSDGENTGELFF. The CDR3 DNA sequence: TGTGCCAGCAGTGACGGCGAGAACACCGGGGAGCTGTTTTTT.